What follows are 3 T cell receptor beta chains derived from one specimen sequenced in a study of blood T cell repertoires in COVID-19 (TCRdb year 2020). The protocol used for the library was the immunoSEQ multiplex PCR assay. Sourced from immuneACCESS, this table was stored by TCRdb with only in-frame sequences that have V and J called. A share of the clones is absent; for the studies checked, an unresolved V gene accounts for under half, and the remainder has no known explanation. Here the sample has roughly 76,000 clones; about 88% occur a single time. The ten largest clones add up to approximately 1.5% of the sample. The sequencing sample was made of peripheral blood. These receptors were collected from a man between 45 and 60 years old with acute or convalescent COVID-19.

The CDR3 reads CASSQNMNTEAFF. The DNA of the CDR3 is TGTGCCAGTAGTCAGAATATGAACACTGAAGCTTTCTTT. The chain joins TRBV19 to TRBJ1-1; D gene uncertain. Per germline, CDR1 LNHDA and CDR2 SQIVND (reference sequence). Trimming removed 5 bases at V and 0 bases at J, with 7 bases between. The CDR3 length is 13 residues.

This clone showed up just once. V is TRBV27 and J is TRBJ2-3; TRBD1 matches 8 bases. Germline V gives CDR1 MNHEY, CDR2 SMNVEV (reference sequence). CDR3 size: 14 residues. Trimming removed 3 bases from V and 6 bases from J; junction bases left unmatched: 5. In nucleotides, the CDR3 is TGTGCCAGCAGTTTGAGCAGGGGGCACGATACGCAGTATTTT. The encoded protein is CASSLSRGHDTQYF.

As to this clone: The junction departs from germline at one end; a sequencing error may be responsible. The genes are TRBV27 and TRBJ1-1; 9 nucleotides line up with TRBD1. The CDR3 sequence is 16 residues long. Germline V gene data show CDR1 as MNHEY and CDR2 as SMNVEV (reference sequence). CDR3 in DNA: TGTGCCAGCAGTCTATCTCTCACAGGGGGCATCGCTGAAGCTTTCTTT. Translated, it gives CASSLSLTGGIAEAFF.